This is a list of T cell receptor beta chains from one sample in a study of blood T cell repertoires in COVID-19. Clones were sequenced by immunoSEQ multiplex PCR, and TCRdb holds only the in-frame ones, with some missing. The sample has about 210,000 clones, roughly 80% seen once. The sequenced sample was peripheral blood. These receptors were collected from a woman between 65 and 79 years old with COVID-19, enrolled during active disease. Each CDR3 is given with its conserved first and last residue. A D gene is named only where the DNA matches it firmly. Size is stated for part of the rows, as once, few or many counts, or as a class when the clone is expanded.

NA,TRBJ1-5,TRBV29-1,NA,CSVVITYNQPQHF,TGCAGCGTTGTAATCACCTACAATCAGCCCCAGCATTTT
NA,TRBJ1-4,TRBV19,few,CASSELISSTTGKLFF,TGTGCCAGTAGCGAACTCATTTCATCGACTACGGGAAAACTGTTTTTT
NA,TRBJ2-1,TRBV10-3,NA,CAITPADSPLNEQFF,TGTGCCATCACCCCAGCGGACAGCCCACTCAATGAGCAGTTCTTC
NA,TRBJ2-7,TRBV20-1,NA,CSASLAGVTYEQYF,TGCAGTGCTAGTTTGGCAGGGGTGACCTACGAGCAGTACTTC
NA,TRBJ2-7,TRBV20-1,NA,CSARSQNEQYF,TGCAGTGCTAGATCCCAAAACGAGCAGTACTTC
TRBD2,TRBJ2-1,TRBV6-6,few,CASRVVAGAGNEQFF,TGTGCCAGCAGAGTAGTAGCGGGAGCGGGCAATGAGCAGTTCTTC
NA,TRBJ1-1,TRBV6-2/TRBV6-3,NA,CASSLPGLNTEAFF,TGTGCCAGCAGCCTCCCGGGTCTGAACACTGAAGCTTTCTTT
TRBD1,TRBJ2-7,TRBV18,NA,CASSQRQGWYEQYF,TGTGCCAGCTCCCAGCGACAGGGGTGGTACGAGCAGTACTTC
TRBD1,TRBJ1-2,TRBV7-8,once,CASSLGQGAYYGYTF,TGTGCCAGCAGCTTAGGGCAGGGGGCCTACTATGGCTACACCTTC
NA,TRBJ1-2,TRBV28,NA,CASSFARNYGYTF,TGTGCCAGCAGTTTCGCGCGTAACTATGGCTACACCTTC
TRBD1,TRBJ2-7,TRBV19,NA,CASRARDRSYEQYF,TGTGCCAGTAGGGCCCGGGACAGATCCTACGAGCAGTACTTC
TRBD1,TRBJ1-2,TRBV5-4,NA,CASSLGTGDYGYTF,TGTGCCAGCAGCTTGGGGACAGGGGACTATGGCTACACCTTC
NA,TRBJ2-2,TRBV6-1,few,CASSEMSRNTGELFF,TGTGCCAGCAGTGAAATGTCGCGGAACACCGGGGAGCTGTTTTTT
NA,TRBJ1-2,TRBV28,NA,CASRGALGYTF,TGTGCCAGCAGAGGGGCTCTTGGCTACACCTTC
TRBD2,TRBJ2-3,TRBV6-5,NA,CASNSGRATDTQYF,TGTGCCAGCAATAGCGGGAGGGCCACAGATACGCAGTATTTT
NA,TRBJ1-4,TRBV19,once,CASSRDGATNEKLFF,TGTGCCAGTAGTAGAGACGGTGCAACTAATGAAAAACTGTTTTTT
TRBD2,TRBJ2-7,TRBV2,NA,CASTGGTTYEQYF,TGTGCCAGCACCGGCGGGACTACCTACGAGCAGTACTTC
NA,TRBJ1-6,TRBV10-3,NA,CAISDRPARGESPLHF,TGTGCCATCAGTGATCGGCCGGCCAGGGGTGAATCACCCCTCCACTTT
NA,TRBJ2-7,TRBV5-1,few,CASSPGSLPQHEQYF,TGCGCCAGCAGCCCTGGGAGCCTGCCTCAGCACGAGCAGTACTTC
TRBD1,TRBJ2-5,TRBV5-1,NA,CASASGQVKETQYF,TGCGCCAGCGCGTCTGGACAGGTTAAAGAGACCCAGTACTTC
TRBD2,TRBJ2-3,TRBV28,NA,CASSLLSGGDTQYF,TGTGCCAGCAGTTTATTATCGGGGGGAGATACGCAGTATTTT
NA,TRBJ2-1,TRBV7-2,NA,CASSLTSGQPYNEQFF,TGTGCCAGCAGCTTAACCTCAGGACAGCCCTACAATGAGCAGTTCTTC
NA,TRBJ2-1,TRBV5-1,NA,CASSPGYNEQFF,TGCGCCAGCAGCCCCGGCTACAATGAGCAGTTCTTC
TRBD2,TRBJ2-1,TRBV28,NA,CASLGLAGSNYNEQFF,TGTGCCAGCCTCGGACTAGCGGGATCCAACTACAATGAGCAGTTCTTC
TRBD1,TRBJ2-1,TRBV3-1/TRBV3-2,NA,CASSQWTGGRNEQFF,TGTGCCAGCAGCCAATGGACAGGGGGACGCAATGAGCAGTTCTTC
NA,TRBJ2-5,TRBV6-5,NA,CAVRTGETQYF,TGTGCCGTTAGAACGGGTGAGACCCAGTACTTC
TRBD1,TRBJ1-6,TRBV29-1,NA,CSVGQGRNSPLHF,TGCAGCGTTGGACAGGGGAGAAATTCACCCCTCCACTTT
NA,TRBJ2-7,TRBV18,NA,CASSLPGNLYEQYF,TGTGCCAGCTCACTTCCGGGAAATCTCTACGAGCAGTACTTC
NA,TRBJ2-7,TRBV5-1,NA,CASSPRGNSYEQYF,TGCGCCAGCAGCCCCCGGGGAAACTCCTACGAGCAGTACTTC
NA,TRBJ2-1,TRBV24-1,NA,CATSTTESYREQFF,TGTGCCACCAGTACTACGGAGTCTTATCGGGAGCAGTTCTTC
NA,TRBJ1-2,TRBV29-1,NA,CSVATGRTYGYTF,TGCAGCGTTGCAACCGGGAGAACCTATGGCTACACCTTC
NA,TRBJ2-2,TRBV19,NA,CASSYQGPGELFF,TGTGCCAGTAGTTACCAGGGGCCCGGGGAGCTGTTTTTT
TRBD2,TRBJ2-5,TRBV5-6,NA,CASSTAGLAGIETQYF,TGTGCCAGCAGCACCGCGGGACTAGCGGGTATAGAGACCCAGTACTTC
NA,TRBJ2-1,TRBV4-2,NA,CASSQGWGGTFNEQFF,TGTGCCAGCAGCCAGGGCTGGGGCGGGACCTTCAATGAGCAGTTCTTC
NA,TRBJ1-1,TRBV5-8,NA,CASSLVRGGTEAFF,TGTGCCAGCAGCTTGGTTCGGGGAGGAACTGAAGCTTTCTTT
NA,TRBJ2-1,TRBV12-1,NA,CASSSLASKVSYNEQFF,TGTGCCAGCAGCTCTCTAGCGTCAAAGGTCAGCTACAATGAGCAGTTCTTC
TRBD2,TRBJ2-1,TRBV14,once,CASSAFFGGRGEYEQFF,TGTGCCAGCAGCGCCTTTTTCGGCGGGAGAGGAGAATATGAGCAGTTCTTC
TRBD1,TRBJ2-7,TRBV19,NA,CASSGRLGQINEQYF,TGTGCCAGTAGCGGAAGGTTGGGACAGATTAACGAGCAGTACTTC
NA,TRBJ2-1,TRBV24-1,NA,CATSETGSSYNEQFF,TGTGCCACCAGTGAAACAGGGAGCTCCTACAATGAGCAGTTCTTC
TRBD1,TRBJ1-2,TRBV28,few,CASRDGTDYGYTF,TGTGCCAGCCGGGACGGGACAGACTATGGCTACACCTTC
TRBD1,TRBJ2-3,TRBV28,NA,CASSSYGQGRFTDTQYF,TGTGCCAGCAGTTCGTACGGACAGGGGAGATTCACAGATACGCAGTATTTT
NA,TRBJ2-1,TRBV7-2,NA,CASSLEGPTHNEQFF,TGTGCCAGCAGCTTAGAGGGGCCCACTCACAATGAGCAGTTCTTC
NA,TRBJ2-1,TRBV7-2,NA,CASSLARGGNEQFF,TGTGCCAGCAGCTTAGCCAGAGGAGGCAATGAGCAGTTCTTC
NA,TRBJ1-5,TRBV28,NA,CASSSHGINQGKPQHF,TGTGCCAGCAGTTCCCACGGAATAAATCAGGGGAAGCCCCAGCATTTT
TRBD1,TRBJ2-7,TRBV6-5,NA,CASSYSTAGGSEQYF,TGTGCCAGCAGTTACTCGACGGCAGGGGGTAGCGAGCAGTACTTC
TRBD2,TRBJ2-3,TRBV7-2,NA,CASRSGRFTDTQYF,TGTGCCAGCCGAAGCGGGAGGTTCACAGATACGCAGTATTTT
NA,TRBJ2-1,TRBV3-1/TRBV3-2,NA,CASSQGQGYNEQFF,TGTGCCAGCAGCCAAGGGCAGGGCTACAATGAGCAGTTCTTC
TRBD1,TRBJ2-5,TRBV19,NA,CASSSRQGTQETQYF,TGTGCCAGTAGTAGCCGACAGGGAACCCAAGAGACCCAGTACTTC
NA,TRBJ1-2,TRBV7-2,few,CASSSGLKYGYTF,TGTGCCAGCAGCTCAGGTCTAAAATATGGCTACACCTTC
TRBD1,TRBJ2-5,TRBV3-1/TRBV3-2,NA,CASSRQGGLQETQYF,TGTGCCAGCAGCCGACAGGGGGGCTTACAAGAGACCCAGTACTTC